The clone carrying this T cell receptor beta chain was found a few times. Its antigen remains unidentified. Amplification by 5'RACE using constant-segment primers produced TCR alpha and TCR beta cDNA libraries that carried sample barcodes and UMIs. TCRdb ran MiXCR on the 5' RACE reads and lists one entry per CDR3 protein. Of 80,000 to 130,000 distinct CDR3 sequences in the sample, around 10% were seen once. These data come from a study of T-cell memory formation after mild COVID-19. Study in general: Across donors, TCR clusters were largely donor specific. Study-wide results and limits: Clones that shrank (day 15 to 85) were balanced CD4/CD8, whereas later expanders leaned CD4+. Certain responding clones were present in pre-infection memory, suggesting participation of cross-reactive memory.

Trimming cost V 3 bases and J 13 bases, with 19 bases left between them. This CDR3 spans 15 amino acids. Per the germline V gene, CDR1 is MGHRA and CDR2 is YSYEKL. Sequenced sample: PBMCs or a T cell subset sorted from them (not recorded which). The chain recombines TRBV4-1 with TRBJ1-6; tentative D call: TRBD1 (6 bases). The sequence was collected from a man aged 18-30 years who had mild COVID-19 (a few samples of this study predate the infection). Cell type and time point are not known. DNA for the CDR3: TGCGCCAGCAGCCACAACAGGGCAGGCAGTCGGCCCCTCCACTTT. Residues: CASSHNRAGSRPLHF.